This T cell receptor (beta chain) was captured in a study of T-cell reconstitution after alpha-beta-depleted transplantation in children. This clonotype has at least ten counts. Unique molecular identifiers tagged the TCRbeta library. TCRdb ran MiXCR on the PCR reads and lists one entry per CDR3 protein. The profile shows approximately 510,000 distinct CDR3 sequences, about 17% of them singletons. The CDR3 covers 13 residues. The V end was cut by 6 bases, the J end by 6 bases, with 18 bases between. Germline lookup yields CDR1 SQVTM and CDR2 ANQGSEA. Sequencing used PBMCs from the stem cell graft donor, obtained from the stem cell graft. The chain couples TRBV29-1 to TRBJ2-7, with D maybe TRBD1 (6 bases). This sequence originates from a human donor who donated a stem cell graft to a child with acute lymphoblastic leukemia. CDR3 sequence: CSVDLQGSGEQYF. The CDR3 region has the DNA TGCAGCGTGGATTTACAGGGCTCCGGCGAGCAGTACTTC.